Listed here are 22 T cell receptor beta chains from one sample, sequenced in a study of T cell responses to AZD1222 COVID-19 vaccine. Data came from immunoSEQ multiplex PCR; TCRdb stores just in-frame clones and leaves some out. The sample has about 110,000 clones, 70% to 90% seen once. The sequences come from peripheral blood, collected on day 0 of AZD1222 vaccination. Receptors originate from an adult in good health.

This clone occurred a few times. The chain recombines TRBV18 with TRBJ2-2; D might be TRBD1 (5 bases). Trimming stripped 6 bases from V and 3 bases from J, with 8 bases between. The CDR3 extends over 13 amino acids. Germline-derived CDR1 and CDR2 are KGHSH and LQKENI. The CDR3 is CASSLRDTGELFF. The CDR3 nucleotides are TGTGCCAGCTCTCTCAGGGACACCGGGGAGCTGTTTTTT.

The chain has TRBV6-4 and TRBJ2-1; the D is unclear. The CDR3 loop spans 11 amino acids. The germline V and J ends were trimmed by 2 bases and 5 bases, with 1 base remaining between them. Per the germline V gene, CDR1 is MRHNA and CDR2 is SNTAGT. The CDR3 loop is CASSDHNEQFF. CDR3 coding DNA: TGTGCCAGCAGTGACCACAATGAGCAGTTCTTC.

This clone was seen only once. The chain couples TRBV11-3 to TRBJ1-1; D gene unclear. In germline, CDR1 is SGHNT, CDR2 YENEEA. This CDR3 is built from 11 residues. V shed 1 base and J shed 8 bases, with 5 bases lying between them. The CDR3 bases are TGTGCCAGCAGCTTAGTGGGGGAAGCTTTCTTT. Translating it yields CASSLVGEAFF. Variable domain in full (rest from reference TRBV11-3 and TRBJ1-1): EAGVVQSPRYKIIEKKQPVAFWCNPISGHNTLYWYLQNLGQGPELLIRYENEEAVDDSQLPKDRFSAERLKGVDSTLKIQPAELGDSAVYLCASSLVGEAFFGQGTRLTVV.

Only one count was recorded for this clone. The chain recombines TRBV25-1 with TRBJ2-5; 8 bases map to TRBD2. The CDR3 spans 17 residues. Germline CDR1 is MGHDK and CDR2 is SYGVNS. Germline trimming cut 4 bases from V and 5 bases from J; bases unmatched to any gene: 15. The CDR3 spells CASSGPTGGRLWETQYF. DNA for the CDR3: TGTGCCAGCAGTGGCCCTACGGGAGGGCGTTTATGGGAGACCCAGTACTTC. Drawing the rest from reference TRBV25-1 and TRBJ2-5, the complete variable domain is EADIYQTPRYLVIGTGKKITLECSQTMGHDKMYWYQQDPGMELHLIHYSYGVNSTEKGDLSSESTVSRIRTEHFPLTLESARPSHTSQYLCASSGPTGGRLWETQYFGPGTRLLVL.

The chain carries TRBV11-2 and TRBJ1-6; 8 bases match TRBD1. The trim removed 3 bases at V and 1 base at J, leaving 2 bases unmatched. The CDR3 runs to 16 residues. The V gene's germline CDR1 is SGHAT and CDR2 FQNNGV. The CDR3 loop is CASSLTGESYNSPLHF. The CDR3 DNA sequence: TGTGCCAGCAGCTTGACAGGGGAATCCTATAATTCACCCCTCCACTTT.

Comment on this clone: Other nucleotide sequences from this sample produce the same CDR3. This chain joins TRBV5-1 and TRBJ2-2, with D unclear. In germline, CDR1 is SGHRS, CDR2 YFSETQ. CDR3 length: 14 amino acids. The V end lost 2 bases, the J end lost 0 bases, and 5 bases lay between the germline ends. CDR3 sequence: CASSLGPNTGELFF. The CDR3 DNA is TGCGCCAGCAGCTTAGGACCGAACACCGGGGAGCTGTTTTTT.

The V and J genes are TRBV5-4 and TRBJ2-5; D is ambiguous. Germline lookup yields CDR1 SGHNT and CDR2 YYREEE (reference sequence). V lost 1 base, J lost 2 bases, and 9 bases lay in between. This CDR3 contains 14 residues. The CDR3 DNA reads as TGTGCCAGCAGCTTGAGGTCAGGACAAGAGACCCAGTACTTC. Translated: CASSLRSGQETQYF.

This clone was seen just once. The chain has TRBV7-2 and TRBJ1-5, with a weak D call TRBD1 (6 bases). CDR3 size: 14 residues. CDR1 and CDR2 from the germline V gene are SGHTA and FQGNSA. The V end lost 6 bases, the J end lost 0 bases, and 9 bases lay between the germline ends. For the CDR3, the DNA is TGTGCCAGCAGAAGGGGGGGTAGCAATCAGCCCCAGCATTTT. It is translated as CASRRGGSNQPQHF.

The chain uses TRBV29-1 and TRBJ2-2; TRBD2 might be the D (6 bases). This CDR3 has 14 amino acids. The ends were cut back, 5 bases at V and 6 bases at J, with 16 bases in the middle. Germline lookup yields CDR1 SQVTM and CDR2 ANQGSEA. The CDR3 sequence: CSVTSAGTPGELFF. In DNA form, the CDR3 reads TGCAGCGTTACTTCCGCCGGGACTCCCGGGGAGCTGTTTTTT.

This clone has a single count. This chain links TRBV5-1 with TRBJ1-2; 11 bases line up with TRBD1. J gave up 3 bases and V 0 bases, and 4 bases lay outside the gene matches. This CDR3 spans 16 amino acids. CDR1 SGHRS and CDR2 YFSETQ come from the germline V gene. This CDR3 is CASSLGLGQGDYGYTF. CDR3 sequence (DNA): TGCGCCAGCAGCTTGGGATTGGGACAGGGGGACTATGGCTACACCTTC.

The chain is built from TRBV9 and TRBJ1-4; D unresolved. CDR1 and CDR2 (germline): SGDLS, YYNGEE. The CDR3 runs 18 residues. Between the trimmed V and J ends, which lost 0 bases and 1 base, there was a span of 16 bases. In DNA, the CDR3 is TGTGCCAGCAGCGTAGGCACCTCTCAGGAAATAACTAATGAAAAACTGTTTTTT. It specifies CASSVGTSQEITNEKLFF.

The chain employs TRBV18 and TRBJ2-2, with D uncertain. CDR1 and CDR2 from the germline V gene are KGHSH and LQKENI. The CDR3 is 14 residues long. Trimming stripped 6 bases from V and 6 bases from J, with 14 bases between. The CDR3 sequence is CASSQIRESGELFF. CDR3 bases: TGTGCCAGCTCCCAAATTAGGGAATCCGGGGAGCTGTTTTTT.

The chain combines TRBV4-2 with TRBJ2-3; perhaps TRBD1 as D (7 bases). The CDR3 spans 15 residues. The germline V gene has CDR1 LGHNA and CDR2 YNFKEQ. The V and J ends lost 1 base and 5 bases respectively, with 13 bases between them. CDR3 loop: CASSQAEGAIDTQYF. The DNA for the CDR3 is TGTGCCAGCAGCCAAGCGGAGGGGGCTATAGATACGCAGTATTTT.

CDR3 amino acids: CASSQDERGRGSGYTF. DNA of the CDR3: TGCGCCAGCAGCCAAGATGAGCGGGGGCGAGGGAGTGGCTACACCTTC. The rearrangement uses TRBV4-3 and TRBJ1-2, with D maybe TRBD1 (6 bases). The germline V gene encodes CDR1 LGHNA and CDR2 YSLEER. The CDR3 is 16 amino acids. Trimming pared 0 bases from V and 7 bases from J, leaving 18 bases between.

V and J are TRBV14 and TRBJ1-5, with D possibly TRBD1 on 6 matching bases. Germline V CDR1 and CDR2: SGHDN, FVKESK. V was clipped by 3 bases and J by 5 bases, with 11 bases between them. There are 14 residues in the CDR3. Here the CDR3 reads CASSQGRGHQPQHF. The CDR3 coding sequence is TGTGCCAGCAGCCAGGGCAGGGGTCATCAGCCCCAGCATTTT.

The chain is built from TRBV7-9 and TRBJ2-1; 8 bases are shared with TRBD1. Germline V gene lookup returns CDR1 SEHNR and CDR2 FQNEAQ (reference sequence). There are 13 residues in the CDR3. Germline trimming cut 5 bases from V and 9 bases from J; bases unmatched to any gene: 6. DNA for the CDR3: TGTGCCAGCAGCCGGTCAGGGGGCGGTGAGCAGTTCTTC. It codes for CASSRSGGGEQFF.

The CDR3 reads CASSYPRTGSLNEQFF. The CDR3 nucleotides are TGTGCCAGCAGTTACCCCAGGACAGGCAGCCTCAATGAGCAGTTCTTC. The chain combines TRBV6-5 with TRBJ2-1; TRBD1 matches at 7 bases. Per the germline V gene, CDR1 is MNHEY and CDR2 is SVGAGI. The trim removed 2 bases at V and 6 bases at J, leaving 10 bases unmatched. CDR3 length: 16 residues.

V gene TRBV9 combines with J gene TRBJ1-1; 9 positions agree with TRBD1. This CDR3 spans 17 amino acids. The V gene's germline CDR1 is SGDLS and CDR2 YYNGEE. J gave up 6 bases and V 0 bases, and 12 bases lay outside the gene matches. CDR3 in amino acids: CASSVGYSGTGRAEAFF. In nucleotides, the CDR3 is TGTGCCAGCAGCGTAGGCTATTCCGGGACAGGGAGGGCTGAAGCTTTCTTT.

The chain employs TRBV7-6 and TRBJ1-3, with TRBD1 as a possible D gene (5 bases). The germline V gene encodes CDR1 SGHVS and CDR2 FNYEAQ. This CDR3 contains 17 residues. V was pared by 0 bases and J by 0 bases, with 12 bases between. CDR3 DNA sequence: TGTGCCAGCAGCTTAGCTGTTCCCGGGGCCTCTGGAAACACCATATATTTT. This codes for CASSLAVPGASGNTIYF.

The rearrangement links TRBV7-9 to TRBJ1-4; no definite D call. Per the germline V gene, CDR1 is SEHNR and CDR2 is FQNEAQ (reference sequence). The CDR3 is 14 residues long. V shed 3 bases and J shed 0 bases, with 5 bases lying between them. CDR3 bases: TGTGCCAGCAGCTTCGGGACAACTAATGAAAAACTGTTTTTT. Translating gives CASSFGTTNEKLFF.

The rearrangement joins TRBV19 to TRBJ1-4; no clear D gene. There are 14 residues in the CDR3. The germline gives CDR1 LNHDA, CDR2 SQIVND (reference sequence). Trimming removed 3 bases at V and 0 bases at J, with 5 bases between. The CDR3: CASSIATTNEKLFF. CDR3 DNA: TGTGCCAGTAGTATCGCAACAACTAATGAAAAACTGTTTTTT. Using reference TRBV19 and TRBJ1-4 for the parts outside the CDR3, the full variable domain is DGGITQSPKYLFRKEGQNVTLSCEQNLNHDAMYWYRQDPGQGLRLIYYSQIVNDFQKGDIAEGYSVSREKKESFPLTVTSAQKNPTAFYLCASSIATTNEKLFFGSGTQLSVL.

J is TRBJ1-2 and V is TRBV2; D is ambiguous. V lost 4 bases to trimming and J lost 2 bases, with 5 bases between them. Germline CDR1 and CDR2: SNHLY and FYNNEI. This CDR3 has 12 residues. The CDR3 here is CASSVANYGYTF. The CDR3 DNA is TGTGCCAGCAGTGTGGCAAACTATGGCTACACCTTC.